This T cell receptor (beta chain) is drawn from a study of cytomegalovirus exposure and HLA in healthy donors. Study-level findings and limits: According to reports, the classifier identified cytomegalovirus status with high specificity and sensitivity. According to a later analysis, most TCR beta chains associated with CMV appeared HLA-restricted. It was assumed in the presence/absence analyses that sequencing depth was roughly uniform across donors.

The germline V gene encodes CDR1 MNHNY and CDR2 SVGAGI (reference sequence). After removal of 5 bases from V and 6 bases from J, the junction contained 6 bases not matched to a gene. The CDR3 spans 15 residues. The PCR used 60 Vbeta and 13 Jbeta primers. Per the original methods: Roughly 80 million unique TCR beta chains, 9 million to 11 million shared, were counted in a later analysis. TCRdb's table, derived via immunoSEQ multiplex PCR, lists solely in-frame clones and lacks some. The V and J calls and clone size were taken over from that table, and D and trimming were inferred from the DNA. There are 150,000 to 200,000 clones in the sample; roughly 85% occur only once, and under 0.9% lies in the top ten. About this clone itself: Its antigen remains unknown.

The sequence was collected from a woman in her forties in good health and CMV-seronegative. The V gene is TRBV6-6, the J gene TRBJ2-3; 12 bases map to TRBD2. Sequencing was performed on PBMCs. The CDR3 spells CASSGLAGRLDTQYF. The CDR3 DNA reads as TGTGCCAGCAGTGGACTAGCGGGGAGACTGGATACGCAGTATTTT.